The subject of this entry is one TCR beta chain. The antigen is undetermined. The donors belonged to the roughly 130-subject validation cohort, separate from the roughly 720-subject first cohort. Data came from immunoSEQ multiplex PCR; TCRdb stores just in-frame clones and leaves some out. The table lists 190,000 or so clones, 65% to 90% of them singletons. This specimen belongs to a study of cytomegalovirus exposure and HLA in healthy donors. Study outcomes and limitations: Some TCR beta chains (around 180 of them) were listed as cytomegalovirus-associated.

This CDR3 is built from 13 residues. V dropped 6 bases and J dropped 2 bases, with 11 bases sitting between them. Germline V gene sequence: CDR1 ENHRY, CDR2 SYGVKD. V gene TRBV10-3 combines with J gene TRBJ2-7, with D perhaps TRBD1 (6 bases). The sequence was collected from a woman aged 25-40 years in good health and CMV-seropositive. Sequenced input: PBMCs. CDR3 bases: TGTGCCATCAGGAATGGGACAACCTACGAGCAGTACTTC. This codes for CAIRNGTTYEQYF.